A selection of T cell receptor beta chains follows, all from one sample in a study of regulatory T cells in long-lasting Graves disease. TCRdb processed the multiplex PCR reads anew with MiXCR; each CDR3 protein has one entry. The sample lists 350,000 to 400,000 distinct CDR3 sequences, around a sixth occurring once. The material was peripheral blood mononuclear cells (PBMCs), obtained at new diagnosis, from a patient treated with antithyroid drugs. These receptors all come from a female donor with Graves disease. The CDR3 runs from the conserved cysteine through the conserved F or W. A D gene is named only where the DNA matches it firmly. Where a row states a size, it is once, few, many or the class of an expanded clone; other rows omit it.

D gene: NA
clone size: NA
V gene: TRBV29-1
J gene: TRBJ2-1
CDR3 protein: CSVGAADYNEQFF
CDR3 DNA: TGCAGCGTTGGAGCGGCTGACTACAATGAGCAGTTCTTC

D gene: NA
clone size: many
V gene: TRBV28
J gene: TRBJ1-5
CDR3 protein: CASRVPGGFGQPQHF
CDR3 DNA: TGTGCCAGCAGGGTTCCGGGGGGCTTCGGTCAGCCCCAGCATTTT

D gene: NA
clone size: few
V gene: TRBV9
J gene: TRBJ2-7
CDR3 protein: CASIQGGTPSSEQYF
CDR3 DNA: TGTGCCAGCATTCAAGGCGGGACCCCCTCTTCCGAGCAGTACTTC

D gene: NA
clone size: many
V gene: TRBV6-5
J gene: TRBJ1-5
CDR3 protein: CASSYLALTAWEDQPQHF
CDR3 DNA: TGTGCCAGCAGTTACCTCGCATTGACGGCCTGGGAAGATCAGCCCCAGCATTTT

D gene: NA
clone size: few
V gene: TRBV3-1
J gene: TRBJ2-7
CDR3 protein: CASSQEGGRGYEQCF
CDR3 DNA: TGTGCCAGCAGCCAAGAAGGGGGGCGAGGATACGAGCAGTGCTTC

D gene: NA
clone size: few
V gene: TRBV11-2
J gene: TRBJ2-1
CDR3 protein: CASNLEYGLPAYNEQFF
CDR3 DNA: TGTGCCAGCAACTTAGAATATGGATTACCGGCCTACAATGAGCAGTTCTTC

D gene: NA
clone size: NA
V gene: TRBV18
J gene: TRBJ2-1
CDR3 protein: CASSSNGVNEQFF
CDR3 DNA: TGTGCCAGCTCATCCAATGGGGTTAATGAGCAGTTCTTC

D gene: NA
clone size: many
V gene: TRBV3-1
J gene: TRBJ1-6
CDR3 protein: CASSQDLGVPNSPLHF
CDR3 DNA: TGTGCCAGCAGCCAAGATCTCGGGGTCCCTAATTCACCCCTCCACTTT

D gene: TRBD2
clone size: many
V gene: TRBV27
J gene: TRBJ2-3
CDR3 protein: CASTARLAGETDTQYF
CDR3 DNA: TGTGCCAGCACCGCCCGACTAGCGGGGGAGACAGATACGCAGTATTTT

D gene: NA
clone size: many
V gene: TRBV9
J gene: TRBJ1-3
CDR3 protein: CASSVGAATSGNTIYF
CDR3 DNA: TGTGCCAGCAGCGTAGGGGCAGCAACCTCTGGAAACACCATATATTTT

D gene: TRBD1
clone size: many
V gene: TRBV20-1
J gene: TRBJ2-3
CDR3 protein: CSVVDRVGATDTQYF
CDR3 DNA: TGCAGTGTTGTTGACAGGGTTGGGGCCACAGATACGCAGTATTTT

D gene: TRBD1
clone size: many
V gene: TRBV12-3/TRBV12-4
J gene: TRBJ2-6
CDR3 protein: CASSPGTGETGANVLTF
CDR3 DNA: TGTGCCAGCAGTCCCGGGACAGGGGAAACTGGGGCCAACGTCCTGACTTTC

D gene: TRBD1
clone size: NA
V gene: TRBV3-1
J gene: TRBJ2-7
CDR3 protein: CASSPLRPDRGWEQYF
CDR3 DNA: TGTGCCAGCAGCCCATTACGACCGGACAGGGGATGGGAGCAGTACTTC

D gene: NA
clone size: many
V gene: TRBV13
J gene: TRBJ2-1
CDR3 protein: CASSRKNDEQFF
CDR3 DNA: TGTGCCAGCAGCCGAAAGAACGATGAGCAGTTCTTC

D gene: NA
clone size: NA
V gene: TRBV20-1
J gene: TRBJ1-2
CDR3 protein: CSARPGWDRGYTF
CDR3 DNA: TGCAGTGCTAGACCAGGGTGGGACCGTGGCTACACCTTC

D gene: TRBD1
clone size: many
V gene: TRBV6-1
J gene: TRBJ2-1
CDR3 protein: CASSPDRGVSYNEQFF
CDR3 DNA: TGTGCCAGCAGCCCAGACAGGGGAGTTTCCTACAATGAGCAGTTCTTC

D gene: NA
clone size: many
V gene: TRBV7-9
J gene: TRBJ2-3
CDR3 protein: CASSVPTGSPGDTQYF
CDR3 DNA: TGTGCCAGCAGCGTACCAACAGGGTCCCCCGGAGATACGCAGTATTTT

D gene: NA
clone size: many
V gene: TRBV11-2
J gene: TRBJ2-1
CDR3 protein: CASSLGAASYNEQFF
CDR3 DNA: TGTGCCAGCAGCTTAGGGGCAGCTTCCTACAATGAGCAGTTCTTC

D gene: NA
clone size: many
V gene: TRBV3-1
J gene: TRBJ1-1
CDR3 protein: CASSRSEYMNTEAFF
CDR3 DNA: TGTGCCAGCAGCCGTTCGGAGTACATGAACACTGAAGCTTTCTTT

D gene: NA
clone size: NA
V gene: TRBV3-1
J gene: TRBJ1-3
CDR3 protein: CASRPRLGQSSSGNTIYF
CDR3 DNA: TGTGCCAGCAGGCCTAGACTAGGACAGTCGAGCTCTGGAAACACCATATATTTT

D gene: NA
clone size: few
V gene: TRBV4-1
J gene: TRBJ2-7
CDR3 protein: CASSPSEPYEQYF
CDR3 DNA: TGCGCCAGCAGCCCCTCAGAACCATACGAGCAGTACTTC

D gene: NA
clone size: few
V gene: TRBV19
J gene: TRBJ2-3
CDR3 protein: CASIRADTQYF
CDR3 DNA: TGTGCCAGTATCCGGGCAGATACGCAGTATTTT

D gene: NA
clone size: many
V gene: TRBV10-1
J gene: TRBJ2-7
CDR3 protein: CASSDGYEQYF
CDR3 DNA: TGTGCCAGCTCCGACGGATACGAGCAGTACTTC

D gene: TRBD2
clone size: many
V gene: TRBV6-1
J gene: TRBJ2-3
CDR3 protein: CASAPTSGDTDTQYF
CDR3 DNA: TGTGCCAGCGCCCCGACTAGCGGGGACACAGATACGCAGTATTTT

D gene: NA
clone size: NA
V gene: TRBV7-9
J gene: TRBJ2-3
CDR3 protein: CASSFTRGQGTDTQYF
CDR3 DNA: TGTGCCAGCAGCTTTACAAGGGGCCAAGGAACAGATACGCAGTATTTT

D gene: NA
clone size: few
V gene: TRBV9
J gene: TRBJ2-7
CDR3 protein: CASSGAGEQYF
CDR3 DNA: TGTGCCAGCAGCGGGGCGGGCGAGCAGTACTTC

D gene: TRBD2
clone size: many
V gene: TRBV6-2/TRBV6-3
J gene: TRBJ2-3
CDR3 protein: CASSLAGATQYF
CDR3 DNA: TGTGCCAGCAGTTTAGCGGGGGCTACGCAGTATTTT

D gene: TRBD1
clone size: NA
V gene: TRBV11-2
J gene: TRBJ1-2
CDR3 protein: CAWSPGQGYDGYTF
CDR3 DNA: TGTGCCTGGAGTCCGGGACAGGGTTATGATGGCTACACCTTC

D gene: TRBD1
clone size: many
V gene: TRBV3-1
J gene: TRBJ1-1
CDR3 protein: CASSHSAGRGDTEAFF
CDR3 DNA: TGTGCCAGCAGCCACTCGGCGGGCAGGGGGGACACTGAAGCTTTCTTT

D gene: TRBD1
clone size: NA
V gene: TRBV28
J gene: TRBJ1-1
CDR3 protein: CASRAGTGGTEAFF
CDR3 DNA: TGTGCCAGCAGGGCCGGGACAGGGGGGACTGAAGCTTTCTTT

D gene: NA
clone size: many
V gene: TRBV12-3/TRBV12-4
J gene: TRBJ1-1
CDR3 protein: CASSQQAKGTEAFF
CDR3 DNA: TGTGCCAGCAGTCAACAGGCAAAAGGCACTGAAGCTTTCTTT

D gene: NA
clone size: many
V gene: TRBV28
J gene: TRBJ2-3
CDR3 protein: CASRRGNLDTQYF
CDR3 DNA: TGTGCCAGCAGGCGCGGGAATTTGGATACGCAGTATTTT

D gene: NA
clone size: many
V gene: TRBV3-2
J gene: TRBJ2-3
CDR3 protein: CASRHEWGEEDTQYF
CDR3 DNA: TGTGCCAGCAGACACGAATGGGGGGAGGAAGATACGCAGTATTTT

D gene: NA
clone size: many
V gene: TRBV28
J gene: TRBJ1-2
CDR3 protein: CASSLEGRGRLGGYTF
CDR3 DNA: TGTGCCAGCAGTTTGGAGGGACGGGGGCGATTGGGGGGCTACACCTTC

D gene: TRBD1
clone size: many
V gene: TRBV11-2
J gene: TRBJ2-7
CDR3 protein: CASSLRGTGIYEQYF
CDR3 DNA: TGTGCCAGCAGCTTACGAGGGACAGGGATTTACGAGCAGTACTTC

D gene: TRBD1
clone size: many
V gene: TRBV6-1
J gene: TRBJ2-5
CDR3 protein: CASSKTGGETQYF
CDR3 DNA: TGTGCCAGCAGTAAGACAGGGGGAGAGACCCAGTACTTC

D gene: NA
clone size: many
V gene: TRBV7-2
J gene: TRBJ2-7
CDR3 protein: CASRTGPTYEQYF
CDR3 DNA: TGTGCCAGCAGGACGGGACCTACCTACGAGCAGTACTTC

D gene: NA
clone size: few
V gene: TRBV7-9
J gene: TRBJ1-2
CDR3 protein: CASSLVSGGLEYGYTF
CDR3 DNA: TGTGCCAGCAGCTTAGTAAGCGGGGGCCTGGAATATGGCTACACCTTC

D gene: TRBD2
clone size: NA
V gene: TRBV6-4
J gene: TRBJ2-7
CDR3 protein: CARRTSGSSYEQYF
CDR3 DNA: TGTGCCAGGCGTACTAGCGGGAGTTCCTACGAGCAGTACTTC

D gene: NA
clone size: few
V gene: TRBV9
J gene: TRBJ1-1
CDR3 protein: CASSSAGGRGSTEAFF
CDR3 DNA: TGTGCCAGCAGCTCTGCGGGGGGGCGGGGGAGCACTGAAGCTTTCTTT

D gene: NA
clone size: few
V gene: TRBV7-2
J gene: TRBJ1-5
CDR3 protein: CASSRRVAASQPQHF
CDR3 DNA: TGTGCCAGCAGCCGACGGGTCGCCGCAAGTCAGCCCCAGCATTTT

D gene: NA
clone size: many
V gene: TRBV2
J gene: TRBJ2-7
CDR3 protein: CASWLQNSGYEQYF
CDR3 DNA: TGTGCCAGCTGGCTCCAGAACTCGGGCTACGAGCAGTACTTC

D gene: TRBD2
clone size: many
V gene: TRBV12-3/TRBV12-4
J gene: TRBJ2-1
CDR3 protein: CASSSSGLAGNLQFF
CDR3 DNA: TGTGCCAGCAGTTCCTCCGGACTAGCGGGGAACTTGCAGTTCTTC

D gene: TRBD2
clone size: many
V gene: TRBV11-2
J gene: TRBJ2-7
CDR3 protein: CASSWTSGYEQYF
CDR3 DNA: TGTGCCAGCAGCTGGACTAGCGGGTACGAGCAGTACTTC

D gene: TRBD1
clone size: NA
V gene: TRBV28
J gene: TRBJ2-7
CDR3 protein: CGSFPGQGAHEQYF
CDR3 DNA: TGTGGTTCCTTTCCGGGACAGGGGGCCCACGAGCAGTACTTC

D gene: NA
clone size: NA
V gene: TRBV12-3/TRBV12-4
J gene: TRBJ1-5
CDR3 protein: CASSLGGLDQPQHF
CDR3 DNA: TGTGCCAGCAGTTTGGGGGGGCTTGATCAGCCCCAGCATTTT

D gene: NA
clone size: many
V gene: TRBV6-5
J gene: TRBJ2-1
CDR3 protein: CASSYDEVDEQFF
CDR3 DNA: TGTGCCAGCAGTTACGATGAGGTCGATGAGCAGTTCTTC

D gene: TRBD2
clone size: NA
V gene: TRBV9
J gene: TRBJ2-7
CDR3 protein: CASSVGAGGPEQYF
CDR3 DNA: TGTGCCAGCAGCGTCGGAGCGGGAGGGCCCGAGCAGTACTTC